This TCR beta chain is from a study of identical twins. General study points: Compared with models, monozygotic twins showed more out-of-frame TCR alpha sharing. Part of the zero-insertion signal could reflect confounding by invariant MAIT and iNKT cells. Out-of-frame alpha sequences common to twins exhibited an excess of low generation probability.

This clonotype was seen more than once but under ten times. Its antigen is unidentified. Template switching added a universal primer site, and cDNA bore unique molecular identifiers. TCRdb itself ran the 5' RACE reads through MiXCR, one entry per CDR3 protein. The sample consists of roughly 1,500,000 distinct CDR3 sequences, 25% to 35% of them appearing once. Germline V CDR1 and CDR2: MNHNS, SASEGT. This CDR3 comprises 17 residues. The V segment lost 7 bases and the J segment 3 bases; nucleotides outside the gene matches: 12. Sequencing used cord blood. The chain employs TRBV6-1 and TRBJ2-1; 10 bases align to TRBD1. The TCR comes from a newborn girl in good health. In nucleotides, the CDR3 is TGTGCCAGCACCACCAGACGACAGGGGGCATACTACAATGAGCAGTTCTTC. It is translated as CASTTRRQGAYYNEQFF.